This T cell receptor (beta chain) was sequenced for a study of T-cell memory formation after mild COVID-19 (dated by TCRdb to the early 2020s). Describing the broader study: Most TCR sequence clusters were specific to one of the two donors. In a couple of donors, T-cell clones that expanded and contracted after mild COVID-19 were tracked by sequencing TCRalpha and TCRbeta repertoires over time. Two young, previously healthy adult volunteers made up the cohort, one male and one female. Beyond this particular receptor, the publication reports: The study covered only a couple of mild cases, and larger cohorts including severe cases with pre-infection samples were considered necessary. Contracting CD4+ clones appeared mostly in the CM and EM memory subsets, whereas CD8+ clones were enriched in EMRA. Whether the second-wave clones peaking on day 37 were SARS-CoV-2 specific was not confirmed. From day 15 to 85, contracting clones showed balanced CD4/CD8 phenotypes, whereas a second wave of clones that expanded from day 15 to 37 leaned towards CD4+. Some responding clones were found in pre-infection memory, which suggests that pre-existing cross-reactive memory T cells took part in the SARS-CoV-2 response.

This clonotype was picked up a small number of times. Its antigen is unknown. No base qualities exist here, and no much larger clone lies one base off it. Ficoll-Paque density gradient centrifugation was used to isolate PBMCs. The germline V end is reduced by 4 bases and the J end by 7 bases; junction bases left unmatched: 8. Looking up the germline V gene (reference sequence) yields CDR1 MNHEY and CDR2 SMNVEV. The CDR3, cysteine through phenylalanine, is 15 amino acids long. Only the CDR3 portion is preserved as DNA: 45 bases, with reading frame beginning at the first base. The data were produced on an Illumina NovaSeq 6000. TCRalpha and TCRbeta cDNA libraries were constructed by 5'RACE with constant-segment primers, with sample barcodes and unique molecular identifiers being introduced. RNA was extracted from every sample with Trizol reagent. The libraries were amplified in two PCR steps, and the second step added a second sample barcode and Illumina TruSeq adapters. Sequencing of the libraries was done on an Illumina NovaSeq, producing 2 x 150 bp paired-end reads. Under the source paper's analysis protocol: Reads were demultiplexed and collapsed into UMI-guided consensus sequences with migec v1.2.7. Using mixcr v2.1.11, the UMI consensuses were aligned to TRA and TRB V and J templates and assembled into clonotypes. Clonotypes were classified as expanded or contracted when called significant by both edgeR and NoisET, with noise models trained on biological replicates. For edgeR calls, the cutoffs were a false discovery rate-adjusted p below 0.01 and a log2 fold-change threshold of 1. PCA with hierarchical clustering of max-normalized trajectories of the 1000 most abundant clonotypes was used as exploratory dynamics analysis. Separately sequenced CD4+ and CD8+ repertoires were used to assign the CD4 or CD8 phenotype of responding clones. TCRdb applied fastp at Q25 and MiXCR to the public reads, then kept only in-frame beta chains. Merged by CDR3 protein, the rows form single entries marked with the most common genes and DNA. TCRdb's processing, not the study's, gives the V and J calls here. For this sample the table gives tens of thousands of distinct CDR3 sequences, of which about 23% were detected only once. The ten largest clonotypes hold roughly 39% of the sample.

This chain joins TRBV27 to TRBJ1-4, with 8 bases matching TRBD1. The receptor comes from a man between 18 and 29 years old who had mild COVID-19 (a few samples of this study predate the infection). The sample titles of this study are shuffled in the database, so cell type and time point are left out; the donor was told from shared clones. Material: PBMCs or a T cell subset sorted from them (not recorded which). The DNA sequence reads TGTGCCAGCAGTTCACCCGGGACAGGTGGTGAAAAACTGTTTTTT. Its coded protein is CASSSPGTGGEKLFF.